The entry below describes one T cell receptor beta chain. Its antigen is not known. The PCR contained 60 Vbeta and 13 Jbeta primers. Original processing notes: Unique TCR beta chains totaled approximately 83 million in a later count, with approximately 10 million of them shared. Here immunoSEQ multiplex PCR was the method, and the copy in TCRdb shows in-frame clones only, minus some. That table gives V, J and clone size, and the DNA gave D and trimming. Counted here are more than 75,000 clones, about 76% occurring once; the ten biggest clones make up 14% to 15%. This record comes from a study of cytomegalovirus exposure and HLA in healthy donors. Whole-study findings and limits: Reportedly, HLA-A and HLA-B alleles of most subjects were accurately predicted from TCR beta. It was taken for granted in presence/absence analyses that sequencing depth across donors was roughly uniform.

The length of the CDR3 is 16 residues. Deletions cut 0 bases from V and 4 bases from J, with 15 bases between. Germline values: CDR1 LGHNA, CDR2 YNFKEQ. Healthy bone marrow donors made up the cohort. The rearrangement links TRBV4-2 to TRBJ1-2; D gene unclear. Material for sequencing was PBMCs. This clonotype was sampled from a woman aged 35 to 49 in good health and CMV-seropositive. The CDR3 sequence is CASSQDGRKIGYGYTF. The CDR3, as DNA: TGTGCCAGCAGCCAAGATGGGAGAAAGATTGGCTATGGCTACACCTTC.